This TCR beta chain was observed in a study of shared clonotypes between healthy human individuals (dated by TCRdb to the early 2020s). Concerning the study at large: The cohort included a few men and two women between 18 and 49 years of age. Per donor, three plates each were used for CD4 naive and CD4 memory, two for CD8 naive, and one for CD8 memory. Blood TCR repertoires of about 5 healthy adults were deeply sequenced to estimate repertoire size and the extent of clonotype sharing between individuals. To increase sequencing depth and limit assay-specific biases, TCR repertoire library preparation and sequencing were carried out by different laboratories using diverse techniques. Between about 0.85 and 9.5 billion PBMCs per donor were obtained by leukapheresis. Findings and caveats that apply to the study as a whole: When four donors were compared, the shared fraction of clonotypes was 5% to 6.5% for naive CD4, about 4% for naive CD8, 2.3% for memory CD4, and around 0.37% for memory CD8. The small number of donors limited the genetic and exposure-history diversity represented. Compared with non-shared clonotypes, the clonotypes found in all four sorted-subset donors had higher generation probabilities. Naive subsets generally had larger estimated clonotype richness than memory subsets. Only blood was sampled, and tissue TCR repertoires likely differ from those in blood. Pairwise subsampling indicated that sequencing depth was expected to affect the degree of clonotype sharing among donors. Rarefaction of sorted-subset datasets indicated incomplete sequencing despite the large sequencing depth.

The CDR3 runs 14 amino acids, cysteine and phenylalanine included. Kept here is only the CDR3 DNA, which spans 42 bases and is read in frame from base 1. As encoded in the germline V gene (reference sequence), CDR1 is SGHNT while CDR2 is YYREEE. The V and J ends are trimmed by 4 bases and 2 bases, leaving 13 bases between them. Using the deep immunoSEQ assay, TCR CDR3 regions were amplified from genomic DNA by multiplex PCR. Extracted genomic DNA from each cell subset was spread evenly across all wells of several immunoSEQ 96-well plates, with each plate serving as a replicate. For sorted subsets, roughly 0.2 ug genomic DNA, equal to 30,000 to 35,000 T cell genomes, was loaded into each replicate PCR. The purified libraries were quantified using a Qubit 3.0 fluorometer, sized with a Bioanalyzer 2100, and then quantified again using the KAPA Library Quantification kit. Every immunoSEQ 96-well plate was sequenced on a separate single-read 150-cycle Illumina NextSeq 550 flow cell. For the original study's pipeline: Because the immunoSEQ output included only junctional sequences and no quality scores, the filtering could not be the same as the filtering used for full-length reads. To assign V/J genes and CDR3, sequences were annotated against IMGT germline references using PyIR, a Python wrapper for IgBLAST v1.9. Any read was removed if the V/J assignment was weak (E-value above 1e-6), the CDR3 was missing, or the read contained stop codons, out-of-frame junctions, or ambiguous translated residues. V3J clonotypes were defined as sequences sharing an identical inferred V gene, J gene, and CDR3 amino acid sequence. The percentage overlap between two repertoires was calculated by dividing the number of shared unique clonotypes by the size of the smaller repertoire. Three approaches were used to assess repertoire richness: RTK rarefaction, the Chao1 estimator, and Recon v2.1 estimates of unobserved clonotypes. For all TCRbeta clonotypes obtained by the gDNA method from a few donors, generation probabilities were computed with OLGA. TCRdb re-hosts the immuneACCESS table, in-frame sequences only. Its copies lack some clones; in the studies checked, an unresolved V gene accounts for under half of them, and the cause for the rest is not known. From that table come the V and J calls and clone size; the DNA was used to work out D and trimming. The sample yields hundreds of thousands of clones; approximately 96% were counted once. The ten largest clones capture approximately 0.11% of the sample.

Concerning this clone itself: Its antigen is still unknown. Qualities for individual bases were not recorded, and no much larger clone is one base off.

CD8 naive samples were obtained by positive selection for CCR7 among CD45RO-negative cells, yielding a CD45RA+CCR7+ population from which TemRA cells were excluded. The donors were healthy, HIV-negative adults with no recently reported acute infections or vaccinations. Every donor was a Caucasian adult residing in Nashville, Tennessee, USA. After blood collection by leukapheresis, PBMCs were isolated using Ficoll-Histopaque density gradient centrifugation and then cryopreserved in the vapor phase of liquid nitrogen. Purity and quantity of every magnetically sorted T cell population were checked by analytical flow cytometry. Genomic DNA was isolated from every sorted fraction and measured by UV absorbance on a Nanodrop 2000c.

This TCR came from a woman aged 25-40 years in good health. The rearrangement joined TRBV5-4 to TRBJ2-7; possibly the D gene is TRBD2, per 6 matching bases. Sequenced input: naive CD8+ T cells sorted from blood. In light of the paper, this sample's cell subset or site label describes: CD45RA+CCR7+. In nucleotide form, the sequence is TGTGCCAGCAGCCAAGGACTAAAACCCTACGAGCAGTACTTC. Its protein product is CASSQGLKPYEQYF.